The rows below give T cell receptor beta chains drawn from one sample of a study of blood T cell repertoires in COVID-19. Assay used: immunoSEQ multiplex PCR; TCRdb lists only in-frame clones, some missing. The table records about 130,000 clones, more than 70% of them present only once. The sequenced material came from peripheral blood. The receptors derive from a woman in her sixties with acute or convalescent COVID-19. The CDR3 runs from the conserved cysteine through the conserved F or W. The D gene is left open where the match is weak. A clone size is listed for some rows: how often the clone was seen (once, few, many), or a class if it is expanded.

j_gene	d_gene	v_gene	abundance	CDR3nt	CDR3aa
TRBJ1-1	NA	TRBV9	NA	TGTGCCAGCAGCGTAGGGGGGCAGGGGAGAGAAGCTTTCTTT	CASSVGGQGREAFF
TRBJ1-1	TRBD1	TRBV10-3	NA	TGTGCCATCGGAAAGGGGGCGACTGAAGCTTTCTTT	CAIGKGATEAFF
TRBJ2-5	TRBD2	TRBV7-2	few	TGTGCCAGCAGCCTCAACGGGGCGGGAGGGCGCCGCGTGTTGGAGACCCAGTACTTC	CASSLNGAGGRRVLETQYF
TRBJ1-1	TRBD1	TRBV27	NA	TGTGCCAGCAGTTTGACAGGGGCGCGGCACACTGAAGCTTTCTTT	CASSLTGARHTEAFF
TRBJ2-1	NA	TRBV5-5	NA	TGTGCCAGCAGTGTGTCTCAGGCCTCCTACAATGAGCAGTTCTTC	CASSVSQASYNEQFF
TRBJ1-4	TRBD1	TRBV5-5	NA	TGTGCCAGCAGCTTGGAAGGGACAGGGCCTGAAAAACTGTTTTTT	CASSLEGTGPEKLFF
TRBJ2-3	TRBD2	TRBV9	NA	TGTGCCAGCAGCCCGGCCGGCGGGAGGTTGGTAGATACGCAGTATTTT	CASSPAGGRLVDTQYF
TRBJ1-5	NA	TRBV10-3	NA	TGTGCCATCAGTGAGTCTATGAGCAATCAGCCCCAGCATTTT	CAISESMSNQPQHF
TRBJ1-2	TRBD1	TRBV4-2	NA	TGTGCCAGCAGCCAAGCCTGGCAGGGGGCTAGCTATGGCTACACCTTC	CASSQAWQGASYGYTF
TRBJ2-5	TRBD1	TRBV9	NA	TGTGCCAGCAGCCCAGGGGGCCCAAGCGAGACCCAGTACTTC	CASSPGGPSETQYF
TRBJ2-5	TRBD1	TRBV11-2	NA	TGTGCCAGCAGCTTACAGGGGGCAGGGCGGCAAGAGACCCAGTACTTC	CASSLQGAGRQETQYF
TRBJ1-2	NA	TRBV19	NA	TGTGCCAGTAGCACCGCCCGCTCCATCGGGGGCTATGGCTACACCTTC	CASSTARSIGGYGYTF
TRBJ2-1	TRBD2	TRBV7-3	once	TGTGCCAGCAGCTACCGAGGGGCAGCGGGAGAGCAGTTCTTC	CASSYRGAAGEQFF
TRBJ1-1	TRBD1	TRBV29-1	once	TGCAGCGCTGGACAGGCGAACACTGAAGCTTTCTTT	CSAGQANTEAFF
TRBJ2-1	NA	TRBV7-9	NA	TGTGCCGCAGGGCGCAGCTCCTACAATGAGCAGTTCTTC	CAAGRSSYNEQFF
TRBJ2-3	TRBD2	TRBV27	once	TGTGCCAGCAGTCCTGCCCTGGGCGGGAGATGGGCAGATACGCAGTATTTT	CASSPALGGRWADTQYF
TRBJ2-1	TRBD1	TRBV11-3	NA	TGTGCCAGCAGCTTAGAGACAGGGTTTTCAGACTACAATGAGCAGTTCTTC	CASSLETGFSDYNEQFF
TRBJ1-1	NA	TRBV27	NA	TGTGCCAGCAGTCCTCTAGGCACTGAAGCTTTCTTT	CASSPLGTEAFF
TRBJ1-1	TRBD1	TRBV3-1/TRBV3-2	NA	TGTGCCAGTCAGAACCGGGACAGCCGAGCTGGGGGAGCTTTCTTT	CASQNRDSRAGGAFF
TRBJ1-3	NA	TRBV30	NA	TGTGCCTGGAGTCCGGGCCTACTCCTCCGGGGGGGTGCTCCTTCTGGAAACACCATATATTTT	CAWSPGLLLRGGAPSGNTIYF
TRBJ1-1	NA	TRBV3-1/TRBV3-2	NA	TGTGCCAGCAGCCAGGGACAAGAAGCTTTCTTT	CASSQGQEAFF
TRBJ2-2	TRBD2	TRBV6-1	NA	TGTGCCAGCAGTGAAAGCGGGAGGGCCGGCGCCGGGGAGCTGTTTTTT	CASSESGRAGAGELFF
TRBJ1-1	NA	TRBV30	NA	TGTGCCTGGAGTCCCAGGGCCACGAACACTGAAGCTTTCTTT	CAWSPRATNTEAFF
TRBJ1-6	NA	TRBV7-8	NA	TGTGCCAGCAGATCAGAGGACTATAATTCACCCCTCCACTTT	CASRSEDYNSPLHF
TRBJ2-6	NA	TRBV11-3	NA	TGTGCCAGCAGCCCCCTTGGAGCTACCACCGTCTCTGGGGCCAACGTCCTGACTTTC	CASSPLGATTVSGANVLTF
TRBJ1-3	NA	TRBV6-5	NA	TGTGCCAGCAGTTACTCCCAGGGTTCCTCTGGAAACACCATATATTTT	CASSYSQGSSGNTIYF
TRBJ1-2	TRBD1	TRBV5-4	NA	TGTGCCAGCAGCCGGGACAGGGGGGGCTTATATGGCTACACCTTC	CASSRDRGGLYGYTF
TRBJ2-1	TRBD1	TRBV10-2	NA	TGCGCCAGCAGTGAGTCGAAGACAGGGGGGAACAATGAGCAGTTCTTC	CASSESKTGGNNEQFF
TRBJ1-1	TRBD1	TRBV5-1	NA	TGCGCCAGCAGCGTAGGACAGGGAGTCACTGAAGCTTTCTTT	CASSVGQGVTEAFF
TRBJ1-5	NA	TRBV19	NA	TGTGCCAGTAGTATGAACAGCCCCTATAGCAATCAGCCCCAGCATTTT	CASSMNSPYSNQPQHF
TRBJ1-2	TRBD1	TRBV28	NA	TGTGCCAGCAGTTTATTGGGACAGACAGGGAGCGGCTACACCTTC	CASSLLGQTGSGYTF
TRBJ1-5	NA	TRBV20-1	NA	TGCAGTGCTAGTATCGGGGATTCATTTGGGAATCAGCCCCAGCATTTT	CSASIGDSFGNQPQHF
TRBJ1-1	TRBD1	TRBV15	NA	TGTGCCACCAATCCGCAGGGGGGAAACACTGAAGCTTTCTTT	CATNPQGGNTEAFF
TRBJ1-2	NA	TRBV10-2	NA	TGCGCCAGCAGTCTGACAGGCATCGGAGATGGCTACACCTTC	CASSLTGIGDGYTF
TRBJ2-3	NA	TRBV9	NA	TGTGCCAGCAGCGTACAAGCTAGCACAGATACGCAGTATTTT	CASSVQASTDTQYF
TRBJ1-1	TRBD1	TRBV18	NA	TGTGCCAGCTCACCAGGAACAGGGGGTGTCGAAGCTTTCTTT	CASSPGTGGVEAFF
TRBJ2-1	TRBD2	TRBV28	NA	TGTGGTTCGGGTAGTGGACTAGCGGGAGTGAGGTCGGGGAATGAGCAGTTCTTC	CGSGSGLAGVRSGNEQFF
TRBJ2-1	TRBD2	TRBV29-1	NA	TGCAGCGTTTGGACTAGCGGGAGGATCTCCTACAATGAGCAGTTCTTC	CSVWTSGRISYNEQFF
TRBJ1-1	NA	TRBV30	NA	TGTGCCTGGAGTGTGGGAGGAAGCACTGAAGCTTTCTTT	CAWSVGGSTEAFF
TRBJ2-1	TRBD1	TRBV14	NA	TGTGCCAGCAGCCGACAGGGGGTCTCCTACAATGAGCAGTTCTTC	CASSRQGVSYNEQFF
TRBJ2-3	NA	TRBV29-1	NA	TGCAGCGTTGAAGATCCCCGGAGCACAGATACGCAGTATTTT	CSVEDPRSTDTQYF
TRBJ1-1	NA	TRBV4-1	NA	TGCGCCAGCAGCCAAGAGGCCGACATGAACACTGAAGCTTTCTTT	CASSQEADMNTEAFF
TRBJ2-5	NA	TRBV5-4	NA	TGTGCCAGCGGCGACGAGCAGCGAGAGACCCAGTACTTC	CASGDEQRETQYF
TRBJ1-1	NA	TRBV28	NA	NA	CASSSSTQGATNTEAFF
TRBJ1-1	NA	TRBV11-3	NA	TGTGCCAGCAGCTTAGAGGCGGCAGACGCTGAAGCTTTCTTT	CASSLEAADAEAFF
TRBJ1-2	TRBD1	TRBV6-5	once	TGTGCCAGCAGTTACCCGAATCAGGGGGTAGGCTACACCTTC	CASSYPNQGVGYTF
TRBJ1-2	NA	TRBV27	NA	TGTGCCAGCAGTAAGGACAGAAATGGCTACACCTTC	CASSKDRNGYTF
TRBJ2-1	TRBD2	TRBV7-6	NA	TGTGCCAGCAGCGGGCCGGGACTAGCGGGAGGTCACAATGAGCAGTTCTTC	CASSGPGLAGGHNEQFF
TRBJ2-2	NA	TRBV19	NA	TGTGCCAGTAGTAGCCCCGGACAGCTAGCCGGGGAGCTGCTTTTT	CASSSPGQLAGELLF
TRBJ1-3	TRBD1	TRBV28	NA	TGTGCCAGCAGGCCGACAGGGAGGTCTGGAAACACCATATATTTT	CASRPTGRSGNTIYF
TRBJ2-1	NA	TRBV6-5	NA	TGTGCCAGCAGCCAACTCGATGAGCAGTTCTTC	CASSQLDEQFF
TRBJ1-1	NA	TRBV7-9	few	TGTGCCAGCAGGCGGGACCCTTCCACTGAAGCTTTCTTT	CASRRDPSTEAFF
TRBJ1-4	NA	TRBV30	NA	TGTGCTTGGGCCAGGGTAACAACTAATGAAAAACTGTTTTTT	CAWARVTTNEKLFF
TRBJ1-1	NA	TRBV30	NA	TGTGCCGTGGGGCCGGGTACTGAAGCTTTCTTT	CAVGPGTEAFF
TRBJ1-1	TRBD1	TRBV6-6	NA	TGTGCCAGCAGCCTCGGGACAGTGAACACTGAAGCTTTCTTT	CASSLGTVNTEAFF
TRBJ2-5	NA	TRBV5-1	once	TGCGCCAGCAGCGTGGGGGCGCCTCAAGAGACCCAGTACTTC	CASSVGAPQETQYF
TRBJ1-1	NA	TRBV5-4	NA	TGTGCCAGCAGCTCTGGAGCTCTAATGAACACTGAAGCTTTCTTT	CASSSGALMNTEAFF
TRBJ2-1	NA	TRBV21-1	few	TGTGCCAGCAGGGGGGGGCTTAATGAGCAGTTCTTC	CASRGGLNEQFF
TRBJ1-4	TRBD1	TRBV11-3	NA	TGTGCCAGCAGCTTACGGACAGGGGGCAATGAAAAACTGTTTTTT	CASSLRTGGNEKLFF